The TCR beta chain described here comes from a study of Graves' ophthalmopathy and Graves' hyperthyroidism. Overall study: The authors collected peripheral blood at initial diagnosis, before any treatment. Study-wide points: Most expanded clonotypes in thyroid above 0.001 frequency also showed up in blood. Classification of ophthalmopathy versus stable hyperthyroidism by a 13-signature model yielded around 90% sensitivity and 70% to 83% specificity.

TCR beta CDR3 amplification used RNA transcripts. RT-PCR was first run with HTBI primers, then multiplex PCR in a second round. TCRdb re-called the multiplex PCR reads with MiXCR, one entry per CDR3 protein. The sample lists roughly 480,000 distinct CDR3 sequences, 14% occurring once. The CDR3 contains 14 residues. Trimming stripped 6 bases from V and 6 bases from J, with 14 bases between. This clonotype was detected ten times or more. The antigen is undetermined. This clonotype was obtained from a woman in her 30s with Graves' ophthalmopathy. The rearrangement links TRBV12-3 or TRBV12-4 to TRBJ2-2; D perhaps matches TRBD2 (6 bases). Material: blood. The CDR3 nucleotides read TGTGCCAGCAGAGTGGGGGGTGACGCCGGGGAGCTGTTTTTT. Residues: CASRVGGDAGELFF.